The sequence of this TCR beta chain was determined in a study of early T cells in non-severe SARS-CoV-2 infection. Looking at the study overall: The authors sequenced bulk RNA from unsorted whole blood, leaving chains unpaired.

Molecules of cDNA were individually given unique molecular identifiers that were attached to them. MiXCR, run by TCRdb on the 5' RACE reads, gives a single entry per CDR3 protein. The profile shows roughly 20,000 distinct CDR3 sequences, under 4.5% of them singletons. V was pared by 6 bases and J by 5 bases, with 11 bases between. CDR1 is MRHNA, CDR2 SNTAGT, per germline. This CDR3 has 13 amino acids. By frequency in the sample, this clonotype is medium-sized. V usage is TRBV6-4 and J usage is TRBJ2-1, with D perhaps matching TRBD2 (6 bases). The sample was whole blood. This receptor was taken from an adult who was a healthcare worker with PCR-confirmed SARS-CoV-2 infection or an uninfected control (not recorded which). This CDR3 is CASSPSSDNEQFF. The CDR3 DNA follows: TGTGCCAGCAGCCCTTCTAGCGACAATGAGCAGTTCTTC.